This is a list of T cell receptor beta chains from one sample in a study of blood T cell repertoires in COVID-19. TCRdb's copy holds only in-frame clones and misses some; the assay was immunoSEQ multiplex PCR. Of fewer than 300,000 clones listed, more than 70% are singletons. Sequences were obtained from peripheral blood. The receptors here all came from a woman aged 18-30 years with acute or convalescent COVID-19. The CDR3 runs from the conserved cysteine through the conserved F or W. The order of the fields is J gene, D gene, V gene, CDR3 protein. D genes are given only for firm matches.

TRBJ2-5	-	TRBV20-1	CSARDRETQYF
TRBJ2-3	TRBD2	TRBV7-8	CASRLAGGTDTQYF
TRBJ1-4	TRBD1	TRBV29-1	CSVETGGERKLFF
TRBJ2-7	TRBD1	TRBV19	CASSIGGTGSPYEQYF
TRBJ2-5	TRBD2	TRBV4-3	CASSQDYGLADKETQYF
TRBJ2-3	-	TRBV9	CASSVAADTQYF
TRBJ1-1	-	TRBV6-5	CASSYPDRTTEAFF
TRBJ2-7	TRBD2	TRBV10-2	CASRVAGSYEQYF
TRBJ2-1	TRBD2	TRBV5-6	CASSWGTSYYNEQFF
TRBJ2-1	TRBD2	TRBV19	CASSRAGGEYNEQFF
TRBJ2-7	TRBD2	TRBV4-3	CASSQDRAGGYEQYF
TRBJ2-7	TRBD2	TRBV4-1	CASSQDSLAGTYEQYF
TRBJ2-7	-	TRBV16	CASSQFRAYEQYF
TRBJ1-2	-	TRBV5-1	CASSLGLYGYTF
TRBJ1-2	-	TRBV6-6	CASRADRGYTF
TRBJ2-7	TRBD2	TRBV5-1	CASSLVTSGRLRGLSEQYF
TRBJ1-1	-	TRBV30	CAWSEWGREAFF
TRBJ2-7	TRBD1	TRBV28	CASSGRQGQQYF
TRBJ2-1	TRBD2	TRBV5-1	CASSLGSSGSSFF
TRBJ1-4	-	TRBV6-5	CASKARATNEKLFF
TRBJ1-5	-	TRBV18	CASSGGSNQPQHF
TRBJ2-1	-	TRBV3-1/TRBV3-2	CASSQAPVGGEQFF
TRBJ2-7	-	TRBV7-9	CASSANQGHYEQYF
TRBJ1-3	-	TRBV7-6	CASSPRGGGGANGNTIYF
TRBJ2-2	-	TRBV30	CAWSASLTGELFF
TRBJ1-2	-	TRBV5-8	CASSFSGYGYTF
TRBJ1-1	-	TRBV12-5	CASGLGIGDTEAFF
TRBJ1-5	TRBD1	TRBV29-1	CSVRQGDQPQHF
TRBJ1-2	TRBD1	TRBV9	CASSLRDRSNYGYTF
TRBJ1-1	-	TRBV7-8	CASSLGVGRVNTEAFF
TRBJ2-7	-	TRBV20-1	CSAPFPYEQYF
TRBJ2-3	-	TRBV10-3	CAISGLVGDTQYF
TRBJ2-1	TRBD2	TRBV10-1	CASAPMVGREGLGEQFF
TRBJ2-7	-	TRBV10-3	CAIRPRVPYEQYF
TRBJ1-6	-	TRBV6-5	CASSYGGRGFWSPLHF
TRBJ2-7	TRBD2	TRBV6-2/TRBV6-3	CASSYALGGRARSYSYEQYF
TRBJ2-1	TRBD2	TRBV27	CASSLSGRGYNEQFF
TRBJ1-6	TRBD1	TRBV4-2	CASSQVGTGLRSPLHF
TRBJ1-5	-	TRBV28	CASSHHQPQHF
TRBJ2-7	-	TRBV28	CASSLGGLGSSYEQYF
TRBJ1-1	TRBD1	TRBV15	CATSRVGRGRVEAFF
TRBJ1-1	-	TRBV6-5	CASSPRRDTEAFF